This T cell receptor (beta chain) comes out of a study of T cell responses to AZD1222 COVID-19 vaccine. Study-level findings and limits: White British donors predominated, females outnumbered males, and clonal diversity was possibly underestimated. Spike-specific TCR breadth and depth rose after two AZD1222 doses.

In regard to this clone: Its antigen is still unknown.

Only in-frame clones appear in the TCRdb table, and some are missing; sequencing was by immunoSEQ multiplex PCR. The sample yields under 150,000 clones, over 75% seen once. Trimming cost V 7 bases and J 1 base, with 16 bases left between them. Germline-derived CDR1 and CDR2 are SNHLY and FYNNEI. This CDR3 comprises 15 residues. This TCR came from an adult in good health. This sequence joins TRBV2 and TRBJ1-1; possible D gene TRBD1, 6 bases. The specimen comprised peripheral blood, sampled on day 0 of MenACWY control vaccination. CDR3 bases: TGTGCCAGCACCCCTCCGACAGGCCCGAACACTGAAGCTTTCTTT. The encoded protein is CASTPPTGPNTEAFF.